This TCR beta chain was recovered during a study of prognosis after radiotherapy for stage I lung cancer. Across the whole study: With roughly 13 men and 5 or 6 women, the cohort's median age was around 74 years, range 53–84.

Two time points each involved a draw of about 6 milliliters of peripheral blood. The V gene's germline CDR1 is KGHSH and CDR2 LQKENI. Losses at the gene ends were 2 bases for V and 6 bases for J; bases not matched to a gene: 13. The CDR3 is made up of 19 amino acids. On this clonotype: Its antigen is currently unknown.

General study points: Patients who developed distant metastases had lower Shannon entropy after stereotactic body radiation therapy. Whether the expanded TCR clones were tumor-specific was not determined.

Genomic DNA was subjected to two-round multiplex PCR for amplification of TCR beta CDR3. Primers were specific to each TRBV and TRBJ gene in first-round PCR. TCRdb recomputed calls from the multiplex PCR reads with MiXCR, one row per CDR3 protein. The sample lists more than 30,000 distinct CDR3 sequences; about 40% were seen once. Material: PBMCs, obtained before or after stereotactic body radiation therapy (not recorded which). This sequence joins TRBV18 and TRBJ2-3; the match to TRBD2 covers 14 bases. The clonotype comes from a donor of 50 years or more with non-small cell lung cancer. The CDR3 DNA is TGTGCCAGCTCACCAGACAAACCGGGACTAGCGGGAGATAGGGATACGCAGTATTTT. Its protein product is CASSPDKPGLAGDRDTQYF.